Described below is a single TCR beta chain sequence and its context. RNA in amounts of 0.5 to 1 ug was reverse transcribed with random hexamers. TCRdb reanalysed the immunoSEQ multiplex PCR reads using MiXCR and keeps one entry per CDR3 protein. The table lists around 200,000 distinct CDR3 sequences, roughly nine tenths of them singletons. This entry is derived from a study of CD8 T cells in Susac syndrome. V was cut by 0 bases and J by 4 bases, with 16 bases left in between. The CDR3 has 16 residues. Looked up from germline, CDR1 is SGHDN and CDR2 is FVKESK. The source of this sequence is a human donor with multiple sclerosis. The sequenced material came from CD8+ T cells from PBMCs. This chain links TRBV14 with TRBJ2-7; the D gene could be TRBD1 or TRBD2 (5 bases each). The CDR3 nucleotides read TGTGCCAGCAGCCAAGAGTGGGACCAAACGAGGTACGAGCAGTACTTC. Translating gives CASSQEWDQTRYEQYF. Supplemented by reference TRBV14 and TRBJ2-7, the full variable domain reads EAGVTQFPSHSVIEKGQTVTLRCDPISGHDNLYWYRRVMGKEIKFLLHFVKESKQDESGMPNNRFLAERTGGTYSTLKVQPAELEDSGVYFCASSQEWDQTRYEQYFGPGTRLTVT.